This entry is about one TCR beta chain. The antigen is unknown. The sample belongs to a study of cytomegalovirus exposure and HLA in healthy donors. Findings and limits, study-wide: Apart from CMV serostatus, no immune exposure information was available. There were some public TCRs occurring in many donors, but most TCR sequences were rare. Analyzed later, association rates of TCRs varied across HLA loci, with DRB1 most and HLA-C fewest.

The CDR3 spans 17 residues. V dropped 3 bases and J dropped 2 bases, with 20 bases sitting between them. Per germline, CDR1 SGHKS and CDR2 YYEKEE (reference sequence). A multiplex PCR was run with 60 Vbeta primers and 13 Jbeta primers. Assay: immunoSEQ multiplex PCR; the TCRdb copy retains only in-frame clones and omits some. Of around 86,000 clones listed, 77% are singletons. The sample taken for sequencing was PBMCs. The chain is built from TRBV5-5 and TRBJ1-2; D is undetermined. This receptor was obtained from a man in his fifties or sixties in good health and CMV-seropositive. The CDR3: CASSSHIGIGGNYGYTF. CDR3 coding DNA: TGTGCCAGCAGCTCCCATATAGGCATCGGAGGGAACTATGGCTACACCTTC.